Listed here are 7 T cell receptor beta chains from one sample, sequenced in a study of regulatory T cells in long-lasting Graves disease. Time point indicated: newly diagnosed GD, antithyroid drugs for less than 3 months. PBMC-extracted RNA yielded the TCR library. Construction of the TCR beta libraries employed iRepertoire HTBI primers in conjunction with Arm-PCR of CDR3 regions. TCRdb independently ran MiXCR on the multiplex PCR reads; one entry per CDR3 protein. There are approximately 230,000 distinct CDR3 sequences in the sample; about a sixth occur only once, and 22% lies in the top ten. The source was peripheral blood mononuclear cells (PBMCs), collected at new diagnosis, from a patient treated with antithyroid drugs. The source of these receptors is a female donor with Graves disease.

This clonotype was recorded at least ten times. The chain carries TRBV20-1 and TRBJ2-5; TRBD2 is a possible D gene (6 bases). The CDR3 sequence is 14 residues long. V shed 0 bases and J shed 4 bases, with 12 bases lying between them. The germline V gene has CDR1 DFQATT and CDR2 SNEGSKA (reference sequence). CDR3 sequence reads: CSARDPGVSETQYF. CDR3 in DNA: TGCAGTGCTAGAGATCCGGGAGTATCAGAGACCCAGTACTTC.

This clonotype was seen at least ten times. V and J are TRBV6-1 and TRBJ2-1, with 9 bases matching TRBD1. This CDR3 has 15 amino acids. Germline CDR1 and CDR2: MNHNS and SASEGT. J lost 0 bases, V lost 6 bases, and 3 bases had no gene match. The CDR3 DNA sequence: TGTGCCAGCAGCGAGACAGGGGGCTCCTACAATGAGCAGTTCTTC. Amino acid sequence: CASSETGGSYNEQFF.

This clonotype was picked up many times. This chain connects TRBV28 to TRBJ1-1, with 9 nucleotides matching TRBD1. The CDR3 extends over 15 amino acids. J lost 3 bases, V lost 3 bases, and 5 bases had no gene match. The germline V gene encodes CDR1 MDHEN and CDR2 SYDVKM. The CDR3 reads CASSFLTGGDTEAFF. For the CDR3, the DNA is TGTGCCAGCAGTTTCCTGACAGGGGGGGACACTGAAGCTTTCTTT. Using reference TRBV28 and TRBJ1-1 for the parts outside the CDR3, the full variable domain is DVKVTQSSRYLVKRTGEKVFLECVQDMDHENMFWYRQDPGLGLRLIYFSYDVKMKEKGDIPEGYSVSREKKERFSLILESASTNQTSMYLCASSFLTGGDTEAFFGQGTRLTVV.

In this sample, this clonotype turned up many times. The chain has TRBV25-1 and TRBJ2-3, with 10 bases that match TRBD2. The CDR3 runs to 18 residues. Losses at the gene ends were 1 base for V and 6 bases for J; bases not matched to a gene: 13. From germline, CDR1 is MGHDK and CDR2 SYGVNS. CDR3 protein: CASSEFTGASGSRDTQYF. In nucleotides, the CDR3 is TGTGCCAGCAGTGAATTTACGGGGGCTAGCGGGAGTAGGGATACGCAGTATTTT.

This clonotype was observed a single time. This sequence joins TRBV6-1 and TRBJ1-1, with a tentative D call TRBD1 (5 bases). Germline V gene data show CDR1 as MNHNS and CDR2 as SASEGT. The CDR3 runs to 14 residues. The V end was cut by 6 bases, the J end by 5 bases, with 16 bases between. CDR3: CASRLQGWGTEAFF. In DNA, the CDR3 is TGTGCCAGCAGACTTCAGGGTTGGGGAACTGAAGCTTTCTTT.

Many counts were recorded for this clonotype. The chain has TRBV7-9 and TRBJ1-6, with 12 bases lining up with TRBD1. J was trimmed by 13 bases and V by 4 bases; bases with no gene match: 5. There are 14 residues in the CDR3. The germline CDR1 and CDR2 sequences are SEHNR and FQNEAQ (reference sequence). The CDR3 spells CASSSPGQGAPLHF. The CDR3 coding sequence is TGTGCCAGCAGCTCACCGGGACAGGGGGCGCCCCTCCACTTT.

This clonotype was seen many times. The V and J genes are TRBV5-1 and TRBJ2-5; 7 nucleotides align to TRBD2. The CDR3 spans 15 residues. The V gene's germline CDR1 is SGHRS and CDR2 YFSETQ. Losses at the gene ends were 1 base for V and 2 bases for J; bases not matched to a gene: 5. The CDR3 reads CASSLTGGPQETQYF. DNA for the CDR3: TGCGCCAGCAGCTTGACGGGAGGACCGCAAGAGACCCAGTACTTC. Variable domain in full (rest from reference TRBV5-1 and TRBJ2-5): KAGVTQTPRYLIKTRGQQVTLSCSPISGHRSVSWYQQTPGQGLQFLFEYFSETQRNKGNFPGRFSGRQFSNSRSEMNVSTLELGDSALYLCASSLTGGPQETQYFGPGTRLLVL.